Detailed here is one TCR beta chain. This sample stems from a study of blood T cell repertoires in COVID-19. Study background: Donors in the United States, Italy and Spain gave samples during acute or convalescent COVID-19. From T cells, B-cell-depleted T cells, or PBMCs came the material, which was cDNA or gDNA.

V shed 10 bases, J shed 4 bases, and the junction held 10 bases outside the gene matches. Germline-derived CDR1 and CDR2 are LNHDA and SQIVND (reference sequence). CDR3 length: 14 residues. As originally analysed: Researchers report that nucleated cell counts were estimated from reference gene primer amplification. Generated by immunoSEQ multiplex PCR, the TCRdb table keeps only in-frame clones and is missing some. The D gene and trimming were derived from the DNA, and the V and J assignments and clone size from that table. The sample includes about 95,000 clones, about 90% seen only once; the top ten take 17%.

The V call is TRBV19, the J call TRBJ2-1, with 7 bases that match TRBD2. This sequence was found in a human donor in a cohort sampled during active COVID-19. The sequencing input was peripheral blood. The CDR3 region is CATSRVAGYNEQFF. For the CDR3, the DNA is TGTGCCACCAGTAGGGTAGCGGGTTACAATGAGCAGTTCTTC. Drawing the rest from reference TRBV19 and TRBJ2-1, the complete variable domain is DGGITQSPKYLFRKEGQNVTLSCEQNLNHDAMYWYRQDPGQGLRLIYYSQIVNDFQKGDIAEGYSVSREKKESFPLTVTSAQKNPTAFYLCATSRVAGYNEQFFGPGTRLTVL.